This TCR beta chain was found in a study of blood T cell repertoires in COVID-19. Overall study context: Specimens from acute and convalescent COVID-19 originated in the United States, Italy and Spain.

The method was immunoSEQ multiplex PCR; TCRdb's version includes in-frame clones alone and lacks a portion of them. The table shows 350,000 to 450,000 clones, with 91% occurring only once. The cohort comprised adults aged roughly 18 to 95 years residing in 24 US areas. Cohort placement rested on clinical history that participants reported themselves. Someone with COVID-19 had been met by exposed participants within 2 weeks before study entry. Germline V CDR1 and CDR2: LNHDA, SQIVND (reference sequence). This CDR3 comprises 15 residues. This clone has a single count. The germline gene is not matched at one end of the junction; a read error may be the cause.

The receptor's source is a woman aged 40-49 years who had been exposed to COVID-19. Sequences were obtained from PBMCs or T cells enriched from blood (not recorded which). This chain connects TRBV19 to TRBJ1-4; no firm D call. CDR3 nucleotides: TGTGCCAGTAGTCTAGAAACAGCAACTAATGAAAAACTGTTTTTT. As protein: CASSLETATNEKLFF. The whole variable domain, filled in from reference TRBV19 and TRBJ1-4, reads DGGITQSPKYLFRKEGQNVTLSCEQNLNHDAMYWYRQDPGQGLRLIYYSQIVNDFQKGDIAEGYSVSREKKESFPLTVTSAQKNPTAFYLCASSLETATNEKLFFGSGTQLSVL.